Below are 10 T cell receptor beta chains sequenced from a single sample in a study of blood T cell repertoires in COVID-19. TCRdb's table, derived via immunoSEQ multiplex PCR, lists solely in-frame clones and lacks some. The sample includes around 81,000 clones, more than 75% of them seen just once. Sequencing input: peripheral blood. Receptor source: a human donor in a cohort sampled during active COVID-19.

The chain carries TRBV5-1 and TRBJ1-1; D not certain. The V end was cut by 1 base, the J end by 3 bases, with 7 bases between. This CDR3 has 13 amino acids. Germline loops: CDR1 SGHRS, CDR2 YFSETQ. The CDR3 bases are TGCGCCAGCAGCTTGCAGGCATACACTGAAGCTTTCTTT. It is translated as CASSLQAYTEAFF.

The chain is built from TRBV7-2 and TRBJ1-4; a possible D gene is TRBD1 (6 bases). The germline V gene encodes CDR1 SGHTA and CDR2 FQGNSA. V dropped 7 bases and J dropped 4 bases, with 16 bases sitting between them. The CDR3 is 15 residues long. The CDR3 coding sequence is TGTGCCAGCACCTCGGGGGGGCTCGGTAATGAAAAACTGTTTTTT. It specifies CASTSGGLGNEKLFF.

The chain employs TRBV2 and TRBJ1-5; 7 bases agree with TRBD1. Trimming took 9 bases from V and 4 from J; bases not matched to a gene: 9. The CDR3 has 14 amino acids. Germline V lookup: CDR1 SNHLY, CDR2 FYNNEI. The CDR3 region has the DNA TGTGCCAGATCCGCAGGGGGGAGGAATCAGCCCCAGCATTTT. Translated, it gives CARSAGGRNQPQHF.

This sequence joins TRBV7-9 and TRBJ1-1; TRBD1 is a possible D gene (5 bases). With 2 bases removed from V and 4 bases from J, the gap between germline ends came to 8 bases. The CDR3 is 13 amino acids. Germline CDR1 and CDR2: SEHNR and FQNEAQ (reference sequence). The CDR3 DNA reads TGTGCCAGCAGCTTAATGGGGGGCACTGAAGCTTTCTTT. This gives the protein CASSLMGGTEAFF. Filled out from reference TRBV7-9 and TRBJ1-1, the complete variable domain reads DTGVSQNPRHKITKRGQNVTFRCDPISEHNRLYWYRQTLGQGPEFLTYFQNEAQLEKSRLLSDRFSAERPKGSFSTLEIQRTEQGDSAMYLCASSLMGGTEAFFGQGTRLTVV.

In nucleotides, the CDR3 is TGTGCCAGCAGCTTAGTGGGGGCGGCGGTCACTGAAGCTTTCTTT. Translation gives CASSLVGAAVTEAFF. This chain uses TRBV7-2 with TRBJ1-1; possibly TRBD1 for D (6 bases). CDR1 is SGHTA, CDR2 FQGNSA, per germline. Between the trimmed V and J ends, which lost 1 base and 4 bases, there was a span of 13 bases. This CDR3 spans 15 amino acids.

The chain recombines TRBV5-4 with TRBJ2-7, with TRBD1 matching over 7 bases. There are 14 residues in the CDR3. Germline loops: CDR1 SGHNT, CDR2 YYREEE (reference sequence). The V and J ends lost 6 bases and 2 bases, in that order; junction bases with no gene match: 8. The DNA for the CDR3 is TGTGCCAGCAACCGACAGGGTGAGACCTACGAGCAGTACTTC. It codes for CASNRQGETYEQYF.

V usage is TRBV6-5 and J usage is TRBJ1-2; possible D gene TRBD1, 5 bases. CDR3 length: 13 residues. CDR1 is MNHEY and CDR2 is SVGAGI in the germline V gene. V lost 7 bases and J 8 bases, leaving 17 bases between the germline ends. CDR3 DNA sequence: TGTGCCAGCAAGACCGGGACCGGGGGGGGCTACACCTTC. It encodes CASKTGTGGGYTF.

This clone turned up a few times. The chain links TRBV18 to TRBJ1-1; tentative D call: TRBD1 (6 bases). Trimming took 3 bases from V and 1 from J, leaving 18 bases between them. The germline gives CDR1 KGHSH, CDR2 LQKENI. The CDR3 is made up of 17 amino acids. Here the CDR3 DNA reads TGTGCCAGCTCACCCCTGACGGGACATGTTCCGAACACTGAAGCTTTCTTT. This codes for CASSPLTGHVPNTEAFF. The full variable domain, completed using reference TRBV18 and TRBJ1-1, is NAGVMQNPRHLVRRRGQEARLRCSPMKGHSHVYWYRQLPEEGLKFMVYLQKENIIDESGMPKERFSAEFPKEGPSILRIQQVVRGDSAAYFCASSPLTGHVPNTEAFFGQGTRLTVV.

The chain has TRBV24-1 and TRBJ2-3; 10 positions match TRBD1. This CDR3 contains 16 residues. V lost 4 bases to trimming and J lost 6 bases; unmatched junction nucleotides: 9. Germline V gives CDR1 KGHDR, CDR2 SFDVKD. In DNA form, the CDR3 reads TGTGCCACCAGTGAATACCCGGGACAGGGGCTGGATACGCAGTATTTT. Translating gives CATSEYPGQGLDTQYF.

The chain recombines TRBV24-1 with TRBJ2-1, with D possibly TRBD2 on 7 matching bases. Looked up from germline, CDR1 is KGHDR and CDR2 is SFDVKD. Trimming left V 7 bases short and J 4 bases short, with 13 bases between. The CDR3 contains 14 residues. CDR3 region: CATRRGTTYNEQFF. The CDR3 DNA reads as TGTGCCACCAGGAGGGGGACTACTTACAATGAGCAGTTCTTC.